The present T cell receptor (beta chain) was sequenced within a study of patients and donors after allogeneic stem cell transplantation. There are a few counts of this clonotype. TCRdb re-analysed the RT-PCR reads in MiXCR, keeping a single row per CDR3 protein. The table shows some 880,000 distinct CDR3 sequences, with about 20% occurring only once. V was clipped by 5 bases and J by 7 bases; unmatched bases: 12. Per germline, CDR1 SGHTA and CDR2 FQGNSA. The CDR3 totals 15 residues. V and J are TRBV7-2 and TRBJ2-5; 8 bases are shared with TRBD2. The receptor was isolated from a human donor who was either an allogeneic HSCT recipient or a stem cell or donor lymphocyte infusion donor (not recorded which). It is not recorded whose cells these are; they may come from a transplant donor. Sequenced sample: blood, either unsorted or a sorted T cell fraction (not recorded which). CDR3 nucleotides: TGTGCCAGCAGCCCGGGAGGGTCAGGGAAGGTGACCCAGTACTTC. It specifies CASSPGGSGKVTQYF.